The 32 T cell receptor beta chains presented below share a single source sample, sequenced in a study of blood T cell repertoires in COVID-19. Sequenced by immunoSEQ multiplex PCR; TCRdb stores in-frame clones only, minus some. The sample lists 170,000 or so clones; over 80% were seen once. Sequenced: peripheral blood. The receptors were sampled from a woman aged 40 to 55 with COVID-19, enrolled during active disease.

The J gene is TRBJ2-3, the V gene TRBV3-1 (or the pseudogene TRBV3-2); 11 bases align to TRBD2. V trimming: 3 bases; J trimming: 14 bases; junction bases outside the gene matches: 13. CDR1 is LGHDT, CDR2 YNNKEL, per germline (reference sequence). This CDR3 has 15 residues. DNA of the CDR3: TGTGCCAGCAGCCAGACGATAGCGGGGGGGACCTCGCCGTATTTT. This gives the protein CASSQTIAGGTSPYF.

The rearrangement joins TRBV28 to TRBJ1-1, with 9 bases aligning to TRBD1. Germline CDR1 is MDHEN and CDR2 is SYDVKM. V shed 8 bases and J 4 bases; nucleotides not matched to a gene: 5. The CDR3 is 13 residues long. CDR3 DNA: TGTGCCAGCCGCGGGACAGGGATCACTGAAGCTTTCTTT. Translation: CASRGTGITEAFF.

This rearrangement joins TRBV19 to TRBJ2-5; 8 bases are shared with TRBD1. This CDR3 is 15 amino acids long. After removal of 5 bases from V and 4 bases from J, the junction contained 9 bases not matched to a gene. The germline V gene has CDR1 LNHDA and CDR2 SQIVND (reference sequence). The CDR3 DNA reads TGTGCCAGTAGTGAACGCAGGGGGCTCGGAGAGACCCAGTACTTC. It translates to CASSERRGLGETQYF.

This clone is a singleton in its sample. The chain carries TRBV18 and TRBJ1-2; 12 nucleotides agree with TRBD1. The CDR3 contains 17 residues. V was clipped by 3 bases and J by 4 bases; unmatched bases: 9. Germline CDR1 and CDR2: KGHSH and LQKENI. The CDR3 DNA follows: TGTGCCAGCTCACCTGGGACAGGGGGCAGGTCCCTCTATGGCTACACCTTC. It yields the protein CASSPGTGGRSLYGYTF.

V gene TRBV6-5 combines with J gene TRBJ1-1; D is unclear. The CDR3 extends over 11 amino acids. Germline loops: CDR1 MNHEY, CDR2 SVGAGI. Between the trimmed V and J ends, which lost 7 bases and 11 bases, there was a span of 14 bases. The CDR3 region has the DNA TGTGCCAGCACCAAGACATCCCGGGCTTTCTTT. Protein: CASTKTSRAFF.

The gene calls are TRBV28 and TRBJ1-6; tentative D call: TRBD1 (6 bases). The germline V and J ends were trimmed by 5 bases and 8 bases, with 16 bases remaining between them. The V gene's germline CDR1 is MDHEN and CDR2 SYDVKM. This CDR3 is built from 15 residues. For the CDR3, the DNA is TGTGCCAGCAGTCTCCCCGGCAGGGGAGATTCACCCCTCCACTTT. Residues: CASSLPGRGDSPLHF.

This clone has just one count. The V and J genes are TRBV19 and TRBJ2-3; TRBD1 is a possible D gene (6 bases). The V end lost 7 bases, the J end lost 5 bases, and 19 bases lay between the germline ends. The germline gives CDR1 LNHDA, CDR2 SQIVND (reference sequence). The CDR3 totals 15 residues. Written as DNA, the CDR3 is TGTGCCAGTACCCCAGGGGCACCACCTGGAGATACGCAGTATTTT. It encodes CASTPGAPPGDTQYF.

The V gene is TRBV7-2, the J gene TRBJ2-6, with a weak D call TRBD2 (5 bases). The V and J ends lost 6 bases and 2 bases respectively, with 14 bases between them. The CDR3 is 16 residues long. Germline CDR1 and CDR2: SGHTA and FQGNSA. The DNA for the CDR3 is TGTGCCAGCAGTACTATTGTCGGGGCTGGGGCCAACGTCCTGACTTTC. Protein product: CASSTIVGAGANVLTF.

The V call is TRBV3-1 (or the pseudogene TRBV3-2), the J call TRBJ2-3; TRBD2 matches 8 bases. Germline CDR1 reads LGHDT; CDR2 reads YNNKEL (reference sequence). CDR3 size: 13 residues. The V and J ends lost 2 bases and 6 bases, in that order; junction bases with no gene match: 1. The CDR3 DNA sequence: TGTGCCAGCAGCCAACGGGGGGGCGATACGCAGTATTTT. Its protein product is CASSQRGGDTQYF.

The gene calls are TRBV7-2 and TRBJ1-2; 10 nucleotides agree with TRBD1. CDR3 length: 16 residues. V gave up 1 base and J gave up 3 bases; unmatched junction bases: 5. CDR1 and CDR2 (germline): SGHTA, FQGNSA. CDR3 nucleotides: TGTGCCAGCAGCTTAGGGGGACAGGGGTCGGACTATGGCTACACCTTC. It codes for CASSLGGQGSDYGYTF.

This rearrangement joins TRBV2 to TRBJ1-1; no definite D call. The germline V and J ends were trimmed by 2 bases and 11 bases, with 9 bases remaining between them. The CDR3 has 11 residues. Germline values: CDR1 SNHLY, CDR2 FYNNEI. CDR3 DNA: TGTGCCAGCAGTGAAAACGCGGTGGCTTTCTTT. It encodes CASSENAVAFF.

This clone has a single count. The rearrangement links TRBV7-6 to TRBJ1-1, with D possibly matching TRBD1 (6 bases). Germline values: CDR1 SGHVS, CDR2 FNYEAQ. The CDR3 runs 12 residues. V lost 9 bases, J lost 1 base, and 9 bases lay in between. The CDR3 loop reads CARIQGNTEAFF. CDR3 bases: TGTGCCAGAATACAGGGGAACACTGAAGCTTTCTTT.

V is TRBV29-1 and J is TRBJ2-5, with D possibly TRBD2 on 6 matching bases. V was shortened by 7 bases and J by 4 bases, with 13 bases between the two germline ends. The germline V gene has CDR1 SQVTM and CDR2 ANQGSEA. CDR3 length: 12 amino acids. The CDR3 DNA follows: TGCAGCGACCGGGAGAGCGGAGAGACCCAGTACTTC. This gives the protein CSDRESGETQYF.

The rearrangement links TRBV5-1 to TRBJ2-5; D may be TRBD2 (6 bases). V dropped 6 bases and J dropped 0 bases, with 15 bases sitting between them. Germline-derived CDR1 and CDR2 are SGHRS and YFSETQ. This CDR3 spans 15 amino acids. The CDR3 here is CASTKRGGDQETQYF. The CDR3, as DNA: TGCGCCAGCACCAAAAGGGGAGGCGACCAAGAGACCCAGTACTTC.

The chain uses TRBV2 and TRBJ2-7; unclear D gene. V lost 1 base, J lost 5 bases, and 12 bases lay in between. Germline CDR1 SNHLY, CDR2 FYNNEI. The length of the CDR3 is 14 residues. The CDR3 loop is CASSEESNLNEQYF. The CDR3 DNA reads as TGTGCCAGCAGTGAAGAATCCAACCTAAACGAGCAGTACTTC.

The CDR3 region is CASWGGGDEKLFF. The CDR3 nucleotides are TGCGCCAGCTGGGGAGGGGGTGATGAAAAACTGTTTTTT. The chain couples TRBV5-1 to TRBJ1-4, with D tentatively TRBD1 (6 bases). Deletions cut 7 bases from V and 6 bases from J, with 13 bases between. Germline V gene sequence: CDR1 SGHRS, CDR2 YFSETQ. The CDR3 has 13 residues.

The table lists this clone with a count of one. This sequence joins TRBV28 and TRBJ2-7, with TRBD1 as a possible D gene (6 bases). The ends were cut back, 7 bases at V and 3 bases at J, with 13 bases in the middle. The CDR3 loop spans 13 amino acids. CDR1 and CDR2 (germline): MDHEN, SYDVKM. The CDR3 region is CASTLGTHYEQYF. The DNA of the CDR3 is TGTGCCAGCACCCTCGGGACACACTACGAGCAGTACTTC. Complete variable domain (other parts from reference TRBV28 and TRBJ2-7): DVKVTQSSRYLVKRTGEKVFLECVQDMDHENMFWYRQDPGLGLRLIYFSYDVKMKEKGDIPEGYSVSREKKERFSLILESASTNQTSMYLCASTLGTHYEQYFGPGTRLTVT.

The DNA of the CDR3 is TGTGCCAGTAGTATAATCCGGGACAGGTCCCACGAGCAGTACTTC. Its protein is CASSIIRDRSHEQYF. V gene TRBV19 combines with J gene TRBJ2-7; 8 bases are a match to TRBD1. The trim removed 2 bases at V and 5 bases at J, leaving 8 bases unmatched. CDR1 is LNHDA, CDR2 SQIVND, per germline (reference sequence). CDR3 length equals 15 residues.

This clone appeared a few times. The chain couples TRBV18 to TRBJ2-3; D perhaps matches TRBD2 (6 bases). V lost 4 bases to trimming and J lost 2 bases, with 16 bases between them. There are 16 residues in the CDR3. The germline gives CDR1 KGHSH, CDR2 LQKENI. The CDR3 bases are TGTGCCAGCTCACTTAGCGGTTTTTTAACCACAGATACGCAGTATTTT. Amino acid sequence: CASSLSGFLTTDTQYF.

The chain carries TRBV5-1 and TRBJ1-2; TRBD1 matches at 12 bases. Germline loops: CDR1 SGHRS, CDR2 YFSETQ. Trimming took 0 bases from V and 6 from J; bases not matched to a gene: 3. The CDR3 contains 15 residues. The CDR3 sequence: CASSLVGTGGDGYTF. Here the CDR3 DNA reads TGCGCCAGCAGCTTGGTCGGGACAGGGGGCGATGGCTACACCTTC.

The gene calls are TRBV23-1 and TRBJ1-2; 7 nucleotides match TRBD1. TRBV23-1 belongs to the ORF category, with a function that is uncertain. Germline trimming cut 2 bases from V and 6 bases from J; bases unmatched to any gene: 6. CDR3 length equals 14 residues. The chain's CDR3 is CASSQPWTGNGYTF. For the CDR3, the DNA is TGCGCCAGCAGTCAACCCTGGACAGGAAATGGCTACACCTTC.

This chain joins TRBV18 and TRBJ1-1; D uncertain. The germline V gene has CDR1 KGHSH and CDR2 LQKENI. V dropped 6 bases and J dropped 1 base, with 9 bases sitting between them. The CDR3 runs to 13 residues. The CDR3 region is CASSGERNTEAFF. DNA of the CDR3: TGTGCCAGCTCGGGCGAGAGGAACACTGAAGCTTTCTTT. Variable domain in full (rest from reference TRBV18 and TRBJ1-1): NAGVMQNPRHLVRRRGQEARLRCSPMKGHSHVYWYRQLPEEGLKFMVYLQKENIIDESGMPKERFSAEFPKEGPSILRIQQVVRGDSAAYFCASSGERNTEAFFGQGTRLTVV.

This clone was seen just once. The sample has other DNA sequences that encode this CDR3 too. The rearrangement links TRBV6-5 to TRBJ1-2; possibly TRBD1 for D (5 bases). CDR3 size: 13 residues. V was trimmed by 6 bases and J by 4 bases, leaving 12 bases between them. Germline CDR1 reads MNHEY; CDR2 reads SVGAGI. CDR3 protein: CASRQDRVYGYTF. For the CDR3, the DNA is TGTGCCAGCAGACAGGATCGGGTCTATGGCTACACCTTC.

This clone was found once. The chain recombines TRBV11-2 with TRBJ1-4; weak D call: TRBD1 (5 bases). The CDR3 length is 17 residues. Trimming removed 0 bases at V and 8 bases at J, with 19 bases between. Germline lookup yields CDR1 SGHAT and CDR2 FQNNGV. The CDR3 sequence is CASSLDRDIVGAEKLFF. CDR3 DNA: TGTGCCAGCAGCTTAGATCGTGATATTGTAGGGGCCGAAAAACTGTTTTTT.

A few counts support this clone. The V gene is TRBV5-1, the J gene TRBJ1-1, with D hard to call. CDR1 is SGHRS and CDR2 is YFSETQ in the germline V gene. V lost 1 base to trimming and J lost 0 bases, with 4 bases between them. The CDR3 has 13 amino acids. CDR3 coding DNA: TGCGCCAGCAGCTTGACAATGAACACTGAAGCTTTCTTT. This gives the protein CASSLTMNTEAFF. Complete variable domain (other parts from reference TRBV5-1 and TRBJ1-1): KAGVTQTPRYLIKTRGQQVTLSCSPISGHRSVSWYQQTPGQGLQFLFEYFSETQRNKGNFPGRFSGRQFSNSRSEMNVSTLELGDSALYLCASSLTMNTEAFFGQGTRLTVV.

The rearrangement uses TRBV19 and TRBJ1-1; D is unresolved. Trimming stripped 5 bases from V and 0 bases from J, with 13 bases between. The CDR3 is made up of 15 amino acids. Germline CDR1 is LNHDA and CDR2 is SQIVND (reference sequence). CDR3 DNA sequence: TGTGCCAGTAGTGGGAGGGTGGCATTGAACACTGAAGCTTTCTTT. Translated, it gives CASSGRVALNTEAFF.

The chain combines TRBV27 with TRBJ2-1; 13 bases map to TRBD2. CDR1 MNHEY and CDR2 SMNVEV come from the germline V gene (reference sequence). V shed 2 bases, J shed 7 bases, and the junction held 2 bases outside the gene matches. This CDR3 comprises 15 residues. CDR3 in amino acids: CASSLTSGGGNEQFF. CDR3 coding DNA: TGTGCCAGCAGTTTAACTAGCGGGGGGGGTAATGAGCAGTTCTTC.

This chain joins TRBV6-6 and TRBJ2-1, with 10 bases that match TRBD1. Germline V gene lookup returns CDR1 MNHNY and CDR2 SVGAGI (reference sequence). Trimming took 7 bases from V and 7 from J; bases not matched to a gene: 7. The CDR3 contains 14 residues. CDR3 protein: CASIRQGALNEQFF. CDR3 DNA sequence: TGTGCCAGCATCAGACAGGGGGCGCTTAATGAGCAGTTCTTC.

This clone has just one count. The chain combines TRBV13 with TRBJ2-5, with 9 bases matching TRBD2. The V gene's germline CDR1 is PRHDT and CDR2 FYEKMQ (reference sequence). V trimming: 1 base; J trimming: 5 bases; junction bases outside the gene matches: 5. This CDR3 contains 15 residues. CDR3 sequence reads: CASSLDSGSWETQYF. The DNA of the CDR3 is TGTGCCAGCAGCTTAGATAGCGGGAGTTGGGAGACCCAGTACTTC.

This clone has just a few counts. The V and J genes are TRBV7-8 and TRBJ1-1, with 8 bases aligning to TRBD1. This CDR3 region has 17 residues. Germline-derived CDR1 and CDR2 are SGHVS and FQNEAQ. Trimming cost V 2 bases and J 3 bases; bases outside gene matches: 11. Here the CDR3 reads CASSLYSRGRSDTEAFF. CDR3 coding DNA: TGTGCCAGCAGCTTATATAGCAGGGGGCGTTCGGACACTGAAGCTTTCTTT.

The chain carries TRBV10-1 and TRBJ2-1; no reliable D call. The V gene lost 0 bases and the J gene lost 2 bases, with 11 bases spanning the gap. This CDR3 has 16 residues. Germline V CDR1 and CDR2: WNHNN, SYGVQD (reference sequence). The CDR3 DNA sequence: TGCGCCAGCAGTGAGTCAAGAGGTCTTGCCTACAATGAGCAGTTCTTC. It is translated as CASSESRGLAYNEQFF.

This chain connects TRBV11-3 to TRBJ2-1, with 9 bases that match TRBD2. The CDR3 sequence is 17 residues long. V dropped 0 bases and J dropped 2; count of bases not matched to a gene: 5. Germline assignment: CDR1 SGHNT and CDR2 YENEEA. The CDR3 loop is CASSLELSGRPYNEQFF. For the CDR3, the DNA is TGTGCCAGCAGCTTAGAGTTAAGCGGGAGGCCCTACAATGAGCAGTTCTTC.